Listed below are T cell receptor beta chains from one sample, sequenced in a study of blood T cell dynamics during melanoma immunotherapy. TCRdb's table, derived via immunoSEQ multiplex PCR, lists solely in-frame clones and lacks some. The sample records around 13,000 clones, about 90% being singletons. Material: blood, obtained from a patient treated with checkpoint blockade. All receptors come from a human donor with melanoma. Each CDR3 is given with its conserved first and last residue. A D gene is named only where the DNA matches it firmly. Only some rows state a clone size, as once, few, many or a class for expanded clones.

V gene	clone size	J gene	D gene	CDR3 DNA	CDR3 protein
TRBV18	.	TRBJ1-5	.	TGTGCCAGCTCACCAGCACAGGGTCGGGTTCAGCCCCAGCATTTT	CASSPAQGRVQPQHF
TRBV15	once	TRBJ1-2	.	TGTGCCACCAGCAGAGACAGGGTGAGAGGCTACACCTTC	CATSRDRVRGYTF
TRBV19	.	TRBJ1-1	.	TGTGCCAGTAGTATGGGGGGGGCTGAAGCTTTCTTT	CASSMGGAEAFF
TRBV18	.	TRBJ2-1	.	TGTGCCAGCTCACCAACGGGGGGCTCCTCCTACAATGAGCAGTTCTTC	CASSPTGGSSYNEQFF
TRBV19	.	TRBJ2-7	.	TGTGCCACCACGAACAGGGAAAGCTCCTACGAGCAGTACTTC	CATTNRESSYEQYF
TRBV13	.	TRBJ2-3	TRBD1	TGTGCCAGCAGCTTGGGACAGGGTTTCGCAGATACGCAGTATTTT	CASSLGQGFADTQYF
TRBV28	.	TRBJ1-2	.	TGTGCCAGCAGTTTAGACGAGTACGCGCAGGGCCGTGGCTACACCTTC	CASSLDEYAQGRGYTF
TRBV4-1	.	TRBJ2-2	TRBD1	TGCGCCAGCAGAGCGACAGGGGGCGCCGGGGAGCTGTTTTTT	CASRATGGAGELFF
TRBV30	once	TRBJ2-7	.	TGTGCCTGGAGTTCTCTCCTTTACGAGCAGTACTTC	CAWSSLLYEQYF
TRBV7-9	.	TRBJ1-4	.	TGTGCCAGCAGCTCGGGACACCTTAATGAAAAACTGTTTTTT	CASSSGHLNEKLFF
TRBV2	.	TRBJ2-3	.	TGTGCCAGCAGGGAACACAGCACAGATACGCAGTATTTT	CASREHSTDTQYF
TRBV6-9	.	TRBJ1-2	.	TGTGCCAGCAGTACCTCGGACAGAGCCTATGGCTACACCTTC	CASSTSDRAYGYTF
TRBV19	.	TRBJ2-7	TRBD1	TGTGCCAGTAGTATAGACAGGGGGCCCTACGAGCAGTACTTC	CASSIDRGPYEQYF
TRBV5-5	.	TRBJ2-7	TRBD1	TGTGCCAGCACCCGACAGGGGTGGACGTACGAGCAGTACTTC	CASTRQGWTYEQYF
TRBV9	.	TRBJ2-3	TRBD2	TGTGCCAGCAGCGCCCTCGGGACGACTGGGGGGGGGTCTACGCAGTATTTT	CASSALGTTGGGSTQYF
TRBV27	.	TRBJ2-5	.	TGTGCCAGCAGTTTATGGAACGGGAATCTTGAGACCCAGTACTTC	CASSLWNGNLETQYF
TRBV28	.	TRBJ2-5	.	TGTGCCAGCAGTTCAACAGGGAGCGGAGGAGAGACCCAGTACTTC	CASSSTGSGGETQYF
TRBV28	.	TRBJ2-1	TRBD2	TGTGCCAGCAGTCTACGGGGAGGGTTAACAAATGAGCAGTTCTTC	CASSLRGGLTNEQFF
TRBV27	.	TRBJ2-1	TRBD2	TGTGCCAGCAGTTCTATTGGCGGGGAGGGCTCCAATGAGCAGTTCTTC	CASSSIGGEGSNEQFF
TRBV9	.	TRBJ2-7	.	TGTGCCAGCAGTAAGCGGGCAAGCTCCTACGAGCAGTACTTC	CASSKRASSYEQYF
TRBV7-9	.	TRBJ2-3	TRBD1	TGTGCCAGCAGCTCAACCGGGACAGGGGCCTCAGATACGCAGTATTTT	CASSSTGTGASDTQYF
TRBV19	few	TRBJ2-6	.	TGTGCCAGTAGTGTCGGACAGCCACTTAGGGTCCTGACTTTC	CASSVGQPLRVLTF
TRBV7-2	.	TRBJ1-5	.	TGTGCCAGCAGCTTGCAAGGGGATGTCGCCAATCAGCCCCAGCATTTT	CASSLQGDVANQPQHF
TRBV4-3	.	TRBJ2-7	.	TGCGCCAGCAGCCAAGATGGGGTCGACGAGCAGTACTTC	CASSQDGVDEQYF
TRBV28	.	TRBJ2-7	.	TGTGCCAGCAGTACCGCGGGTTCCTACGAGCAGTACTTC	CASSTAGSYEQYF
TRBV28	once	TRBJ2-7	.	TGTGCCGTGGCCAGGTCCTCCGTCGAGCAGTACTTC	CAVARSSVEQYF
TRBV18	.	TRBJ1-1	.	TGTGCCAGCTCACCTCAGACTATGAACACTGAAGCTTTCTTT	CASSPQTMNTEAFF
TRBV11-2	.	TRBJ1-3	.	TGTGCCAGCAGCTTAGATCGGGCAGGGTTCGGAAACACCATATATTTT	CASSLDRAGFGNTIYF